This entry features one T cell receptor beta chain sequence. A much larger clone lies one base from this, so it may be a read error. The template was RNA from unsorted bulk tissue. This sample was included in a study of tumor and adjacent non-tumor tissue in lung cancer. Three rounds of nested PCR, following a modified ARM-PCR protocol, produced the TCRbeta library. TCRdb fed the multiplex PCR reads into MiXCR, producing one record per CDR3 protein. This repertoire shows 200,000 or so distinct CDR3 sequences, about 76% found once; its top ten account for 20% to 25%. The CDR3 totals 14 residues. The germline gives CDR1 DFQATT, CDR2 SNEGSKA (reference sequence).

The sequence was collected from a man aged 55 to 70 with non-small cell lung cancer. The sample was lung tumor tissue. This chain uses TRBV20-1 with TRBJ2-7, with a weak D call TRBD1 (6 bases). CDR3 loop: CIGVLTGYSGEQYF. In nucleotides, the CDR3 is TGCATTGGTGTGCTAACAGGGTACTCAGGCGAGCAGTACTTC.